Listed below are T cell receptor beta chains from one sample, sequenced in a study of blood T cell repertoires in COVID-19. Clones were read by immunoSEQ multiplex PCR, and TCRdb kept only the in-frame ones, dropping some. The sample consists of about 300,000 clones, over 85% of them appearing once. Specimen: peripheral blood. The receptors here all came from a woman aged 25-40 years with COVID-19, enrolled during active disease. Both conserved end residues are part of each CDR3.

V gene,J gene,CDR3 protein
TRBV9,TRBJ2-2,CASSRGGRFTGELFF
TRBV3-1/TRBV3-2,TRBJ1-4,CASSQPGTSNEKLFF
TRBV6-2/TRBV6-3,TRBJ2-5,CASSRGLGAGQETQYF
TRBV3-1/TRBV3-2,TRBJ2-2,CASSYQLANTGELFF
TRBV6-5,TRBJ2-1,CASSYTGGSYNEQFF
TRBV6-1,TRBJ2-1,CASSDSRNEQFF
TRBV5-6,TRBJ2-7,CASSLGAGQPYEQYF
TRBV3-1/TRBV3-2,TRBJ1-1,CASSSQGAEAFF
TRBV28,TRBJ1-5,CASSLAGARYSNQPQHF
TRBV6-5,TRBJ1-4,CASSLSGATDEKLFF
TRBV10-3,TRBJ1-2,CATKTGGAYGYTF
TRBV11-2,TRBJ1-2,CASSLDSSPGIGYGYTF
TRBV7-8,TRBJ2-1,CASSPLGAVTYNEQFF
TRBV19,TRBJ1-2,CASSMGTGWNYGYTF
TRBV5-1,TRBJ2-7,CASSLQGGGNPYYEQYF
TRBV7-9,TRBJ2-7,CASSPTGFLAEQYF
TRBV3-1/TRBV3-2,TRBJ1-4,CASSPRGEKLFF
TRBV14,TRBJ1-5,CASTQDLGGGAYSNQPQHF
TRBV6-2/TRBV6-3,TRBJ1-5,CASSVQGANQPQHF
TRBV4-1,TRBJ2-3,CASSWTATDTQYF
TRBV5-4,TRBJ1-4,CASSLQSQTTNEKLFF
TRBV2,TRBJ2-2,CASSLLAGRGTGELFF
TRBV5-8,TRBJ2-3,CASSLRGMSTDTQYF
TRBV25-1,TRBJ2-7,CASSEWIQSGEQYF
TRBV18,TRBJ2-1,CASSPQTGGGKYNEQFF
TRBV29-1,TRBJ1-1,CSASTGEGTEAFF
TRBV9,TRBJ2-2,CASSVGGSRTGELFF
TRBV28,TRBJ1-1,CAARRGTEAFF
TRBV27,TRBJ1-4,CASSRLPVNEKLFF
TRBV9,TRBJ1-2,CASSDRRGFRQGKDGYTF
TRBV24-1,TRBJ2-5,CATSDLGTSGDQETQYF